What follows describes a single TCR beta chain. CDR1 and CDR2 (germline): MGHDK, SYGVNS. CDR3 length equals 16 residues. Deletions cut 4 bases from V and 3 bases from J, with 15 bases between. Data came from immunoSEQ multiplex PCR; TCRdb stores just in-frame clones and leaves some out. The table records fewer than 95,000 clones, approximately 94% of them present only once. The sample comes from a study of technical replicates of blood from a handful of donors. The sequence derives from a human donor in good health. The source material was T cells isolated from PBMCs. The J gene is TRBJ2-2, the V gene TRBV25-1, with D perhaps TRBD1 (5 bases). The CDR3 nucleotides read TGTGCCAGCAGTGGATTGCAGGGATACTACACCGGGGAGCTGTTTTTT. It yields the protein CASSGLQGYYTGELFF.